This T cell receptor (beta chain) emerged from a study of blood T cell repertoires in COVID-19. Per germline, CDR1 SGHRS and CDR2 YFSETQ. Trimming took 5 bases from V and 0 from J; bases not matched to a gene: 9. The CDR3 runs to 17 residues. Clones were read by immunoSEQ multiplex PCR, and TCRdb kept only the in-frame ones, dropping some. This sample has 150,000 to 200,000 clones, with 70% to 90% found just once. This chain links TRBV5-1 with TRBJ1-3, with TRBD1 matching over 9 bases. This clonotype originated in a man aged 60 to 69 with active or convalescent COVID-19. The sample comprised peripheral blood. CDR3 in DNA: TGCGCCAGCAGTCGGGAACAGGGGGCTTCCTCTGGAAACACCATATATTTT. Translated, it gives CASSREQGASSGNTIYF.